Below, one T cell receptor (beta chain) is given with its context. The data were produced by immunoSEQ multiplex PCR, yet TCRdb's version contains in-frame clones alone and is incomplete. This repertoire shows hundreds of thousands of clones, more than 80% found once; its top ten account for 5.5% to 8%. These data belong to a study of control samples from healthy donors and cancer patients. Germline V gene sequence: CDR1 SGHTA, CDR2 FQGNSA. V was clipped by 5 bases and J by 2 bases, with 17 bases between them. This CDR3 has 16 residues. The source is a man aged 40-49 years with head and neck cancer. The sequencing input was PBMCs. The rearrangement joins TRBV7-2 to TRBJ2-3; D is ambiguous. CDR3 loop: CASSSRFTGPTDTQYF. CDR3 sequence (DNA): TGTGCCAGCAGCAGCCGGTTCACGGGCCCCACAGATACGCAGTATTTT.